Shown below are 20 T cell receptor beta chains from a single sample sequenced in a study of metastatic and nonmetastatic thyroid tumors. TCRdb reassembled clones from the PCR reads with MiXCR. Of approximately 3,000 clones in the sample, approximately 35% were seen once. No patient received treatment before thyroid surgery. The specimen sequenced was tumor tissue. The receptors come from a female donor with papillary thyroid cancer or a benign thyroid nodule (not recorded which). Some clones in this sample may be carry-over from other donors' samples.

As concerns this clone: Because the CDR3 is missing its conserved closing phenylalanine or tryptophan, this is likely a read error. The chain links TRBV6-2 or TRBV6-3 to TRBJ1-1; D call uncertain. CDR1 is MNHEY, CDR2 SVGEGT, per germline. The CDR3 is made up of 13 amino acids. DNA for the CDR3: TGTGCCAGCAGTGACTCATATCTCAACCAAGCTTTCGTT. Its protein product is CASSDSYLNQAFV.

This clone has only one observation. The chain couples TRBV20-1 to TRBJ1-1; D gene unclear. The CDR3 runs 12 residues. Looked up from germline, CDR1 is DFQATT and CDR2 is SNEGSKA (reference sequence). In DNA, the CDR3 is TGCAGCTACTACATTGGGAACACTGAAGCTTTCTTT. It encodes CSYYIGNTEAFF.

This clone has a handful of counts. The chain uses TRBV2 and TRBJ2-1; no definite D call. The CDR3 totals 14 residues. Germline CDR1 and CDR2: SNHLY and FYNNEI. V lost 1 base, J lost 6 bases, and 10 bases lay in between. The CDR3 nucleotides are TGTGCCAGCAGTGAAGAAGCCCGAAGCAATGAGCAGTTCTTC. This translates into CASSEEARSNEQFF.

This clone was seen only a few times. This chain uses TRBV11-3 with TRBJ2-1; D uncertain. Germline CDR1 reads SGHNT; CDR2 reads YENEEA. V gave up 1 base and J gave up 4 bases, with 5 bases separating them. This CDR3 region has 13 residues. The CDR3 region has the DNA TGTGCCAGCAGCTTAGGGAATTACAATGAGCAGTTCTTC. Protein: CASSLGNYNEQFF.

J is TRBJ2-1 and V is TRBV7-3; no firm D call. This CDR3 contains 15 residues. Deletions cut 2 bases from V and 3 bases from J, with 11 bases between. Germline values: CDR1 SGHTA, CDR2 FQGTGA. The CDR3 here is CASSLVGKNYNEQFF. DNA for the CDR3: TGTGCCAGCAGCTTAGTGGGGAAAAACTACAATGAGCAGTTCTTC.

The chain employs TRBV6-5 and TRBJ1-2; D perhaps matches TRBD1 (6 bases). V lost 2 bases and J 9 bases, leaving 16 bases between the germline ends. This CDR3 region has 14 residues. CDR1 is MNHEY, CDR2 SVGAGI, per germline. CDR3 DNA: TGTGCCAGCAGTTACGCGGGACACCCTTGGAGCTACACCTTC. It yields the protein CASSYAGHPWSYTF.

V usage is TRBV2 and J usage is TRBJ2-1; 9 bases are shared with TRBD2. The V gene end was trimmed by 6 bases and the J gene end by 8 bases; junction bases not matched to a gene: 11. This CDR3 is built from 15 residues. The V gene's germline CDR1 is SNHLY and CDR2 FYNNEI. The DNA for the CDR3 is TGTGCCAGCAGGGTAGCGGGAGCGGGGGGCCATGAGCAGTTCTTC. Its translation: CASRVAGAGGHEQFF.

Comments on this clone: Likely a read error: the CDR3 ends without its conserved phenylalanine or tryptophan. V is TRBV14 and J is TRBJ1-1; D perhaps matches TRBD1 (6 bases). In germline, CDR1 is SGHDN, CDR2 FVKESK. CDR3 length: 15 amino acids. V was clipped by 1 base and J by 6 bases, with 15 bases between them. The CDR3 loop reads CASSQVLTGAAEAFS. The CDR3 DNA reads as TGTGCCAGCAGCCAAGTTCTGACAGGAGCCGCTGAAGCTTTCTCT.

This chain links TRBV20-1 with TRBJ1-1; tentatively, D is TRBD1 (5 bases). Trimming removed 4 bases at V and 8 bases at J, with 11 bases between. CDR1 is DFQATT and CDR2 is SNEGSKA in the germline V gene (reference sequence). This CDR3 spans 11 amino acids. CDR3 coding DNA: TGCAGTGCTATATCATACAGGGAAGCTTTCTTT. It codes for CSAISYREAFF.

This clone is large in the sample. V and J are TRBV4-2 and TRBJ1-1; D might be TRBD1 (5 bases). Germline CDR1 is LGHNA and CDR2 is YNFKEQ. The CDR3 extends over 13 amino acids. The V and J ends lost 2 bases and 4 bases respectively, with 8 bases between them. For the CDR3, the DNA is TGTGCCAGCAGCCAAAAAAGGGGCACTGAAGCTTTCTTT. Its protein is CASSQKRGTEAFF.

The chain uses TRBV6-1 and TRBJ1-4, with D perhaps matching TRBD1 (6 bases). Trimming shortened V by 5 bases and J by 4 bases, and 14 bases separated the two germline ends. Germline CDR1 MNHNS, CDR2 SASEGT. This CDR3 has 15 amino acids. Here the CDR3 DNA reads TGTGCCAGCAGTCCCGGACAGTCCCATAATGAAAAACTGTTTTTT. This gives the protein CASSPGQSHNEKLFF.

This clone was seen a handful of times. The chain couples TRBV27 to TRBJ2-7; 10 bases are a match to TRBD2. CDR3 length: 14 residues. Losses at the gene ends were 6 bases for V and 7 bases for J; bases not matched to a gene: 9. Germline values: CDR1 MNHEY, CDR2 SMNVEV (reference sequence). CDR3 region: CASSPLAGAYEQYF. In DNA, the CDR3 is TGTGCCAGCAGCCCGCTAGCGGGAGCTTATGAGCAGTACTTC.

This clone came up once. Its ends do not fully match the called genes, so a read error is possible. The rearrangement joins TRBV7-9 to TRBJ1-2; 7 bases map to TRBD1. Germline V gene sequence: CDR1 SEHNR, CDR2 FQNEAQ (reference sequence). The CDR3 is 15 residues long. The DNA for the CDR3 is TGTGCCAGTAGCTTAGGGTCGACAGGGATGGAGGGCTACACCTTC. Translated: CASSLGSTGMEGYTF.

The sample holds many counts of this clone. The chain carries TRBV6-5 and TRBJ1-3; D perhaps matches TRBD1 (5 bases). Germline lookup yields CDR1 MNHEY and CDR2 SVGAGI. Trimming cost V 3 bases and J 0 bases, with 9 bases left between them. The CDR3 has 15 amino acids. The CDR3 here is CASSYIGGSGNTIYF. The CDR3, as DNA: TGTGCCAGCAGTTATATCGGGGGCTCTGGAAACACCATATATTTT.

The chain uses TRBV30 and TRBJ2-1, with TRBD2 as a possible D gene (6 bases). Trimming took off 1 base at V and 6 bases at J, with 10 bases between the two ends. The CDR3 totals 13 residues. The germline V gene encodes CDR1 GTSNPN and CDR2 SVGIG (reference sequence). CDR3 bases: TGTGCCTGGAGTGGACTAGTGAGCAATGAGCAGTTCTTC. Encoded protein: CAWSGLVSNEQFF.

The chain links TRBV5-1 to TRBJ2-1; TRBD1 matches 8 bases. CDR3 length: 11 residues. The V gene end was trimmed by 4 bases and the J gene end by 12 bases; junction bases not matched to a gene: 3. The germline gives CDR1 SGHRS, CDR2 YFSETQ. The CDR3 sequence: CASSQGTGQFF. DNA for the CDR3: TGCGCCAGCAGCCAAGGGACAGGGCAGTTCTTC.

In its sample, this clone was seen a few times. The genes are TRBV12-3 or TRBV12-4 and TRBJ2-2, with 10 nucleotides matching TRBD2. Trimming removed 7 bases from V and 4 bases from J; junction bases left unmatched: 6. CDR3 length: 15 amino acids. The CDR3 bases are TGTGCCAGCAAGTTAGCGGGGGGCGGCACCGGGGAGCTGTTTTTT. It codes for CASKLAGGGTGELFF.

The chain employs TRBV20-1 and TRBJ1-5; D is unclear. The length of the CDR3 is 14 residues. In germline, CDR1 is DFQATT, CDR2 SNEGSKA (reference sequence). Trimming removed 6 bases at V and 2 bases at J, with 14 bases between. The CDR3 sequence is CSAQREVGNQPQHF. The DNA for the CDR3 is TGCAGTGCGCAAAGGGAAGTGGGCAATCAGCCCCAGCATTTT.

In its sample, this clone was seen a few times. DNA of the CDR3: TGTGCCAGCAGTGAAGGGGGCTCTGGGGCCAACGTCCTGACTTTC. Translated, it gives CASSEGGSGANVLTF. The V gene is TRBV6-1, the J gene TRBJ2-6; D unresolved. CDR1 and CDR2 from the germline V gene are MNHNS and SASEGT. This CDR3 is 15 amino acids long. V was shortened by 1 base and J by 0 bases, with 4 bases between the two germline ends.

The chain carries TRBV10-2 and TRBJ1-1, with a possible D match to TRBD1 (5 bases). The CDR3 loop spans 14 amino acids. Germline V gives CDR1 WSHSY, CDR2 SAAADI. Trimming shortened V by 6 bases and J by 2 bases, and 13 bases separated the two germline ends. CDR3 amino acids: CASRVDSRNTEAFF. The DNA of the CDR3 is TGCGCCAGCAGAGTCGACAGTCGAAACACTGAAGCTTTCTTT.